The 3 T cell receptor beta chains presented below share a single source sample, sequenced in a study of PD-L1 blockade in urothelial cancer. The repertoire was sequenced with immunoSEQ multiplex PCR; TCRdb's copy has only in-frame clones and lacks some. The sample shows approximately 80,000 clones, 82% of them seen only once. The starting material was PBMCs, obtained around atezolizumab (anti-PD-L1) treatment. These receptors were taken from a man aged 65 to 85 with urothelial cancer.

The chain uses TRBV19 and TRBJ2-2; TRBD1 matches 9 bases. This CDR3 spans 14 amino acids. The ends lost 5 bases at V and 5 bases at J; junction bases unmatched: 3. Germline CDR1 is LNHDA and CDR2 is SQIVND (reference sequence). DNA of the CDR3: TGTGCCAGTAGTGGGGACAGGGAAACCGGGGAGCTGTTTTTT. Its translation is CASSGDRETGELFF.

The chain employs TRBV5-1 and TRBJ2-2; D gene uncertain. V lost 0 bases and J lost 1, with 7 bases in between. The CDR3 is 15 residues long. CDR1 and CDR2 from the germline V gene are SGHRS and YFSETQ. The CDR3 spells CASSLGSQNTGELFF. The CDR3 DNA reads as TGCGCCAGCAGCTTGGGAAGCCAGAACACCGGGGAGCTGTTTTTT.

The chain is built from TRBV7-6 and TRBJ1-5; D is undetermined. The CDR3 extends over 13 amino acids. Germline loops: CDR1 SGHVS, CDR2 FNYEAQ. The V gene lost 2 bases and the J gene lost 3 bases, with 5 bases spanning the gap. CDR3 in amino acids: CASSLNINQPQHF. CDR3 nucleotide sequence: TGTGCCAGCAGCTTAAACATCAATCAGCCCCAGCATTTT.